The entry that follows covers one TCR beta chain sequence. Its target is not known. These data come from a study of Ad26.COV2.S vaccination and SARS-CoV-2 variants. The CDR3 has 15 residues. V was pared by 3 bases and J by 4 bases, with 5 bases of the junction left unmatched. Per germline, CDR1 SGHRS and CDR2 YFSETQ. The sample's treatment: about 20 received Ad26.COV2.S at low or high dose, single or two shots; five or six received placebo; per-sample allocation not given. Samples came from day 63 after the first vaccine or placebo injection. At a Boston site, the person donating was an adult of 18-55 years. Overall study results and limits: Vaccine and placebo recipients had similar non-spike TCR breadth.

Profiled with immunoSEQ multiplex PCR; TCRdb holds only in-frame clones, not every one. This sample has around 300,000 clones, with 86% found just once. The TCR sequence derives from a person between 18 and 65 years old who received the Ad26.COV2.S COVID-19 vaccine or a placebo. Here the sequenced sample was peripheral blood, taken in a trial of Ad26.COV2.S vaccine versus placebo. V is TRBV5-1 and J is TRBJ1-2, with TRBD1 identical over 11 bases. The CDR3 loop is CASSYGQGAPYGYTF. The DNA of the CDR3 is TGCGCCAGCAGCTACGGACAGGGGGCACCCTATGGCTACACCTTC.